This TCR beta chain was profiled in a study of T cell responses to AZD1222 COVID-19 vaccine. Sequencing was performed with immunoSEQ multiplex PCR; in TCRdb, only in-frame clones are kept and a portion is missing. The repertoire holds roughly 84,000 clones, with roughly 89% as singletons. Looked up from germline, CDR1 is SGHTA and CDR2 is FQGNSA. V lost 2 bases to trimming and J lost 3 bases, with 11 bases between them. This CDR3 comprises 14 residues. The source was peripheral blood, collected 28 days after the second AZD1222 dose. This sequence was found in an adult who received the AZD1222 COVID-19 vaccine. The chain is built from TRBV7-2 and TRBJ2-7; D possibly corresponds to TRBD2 (6 bases). CDR3 residues: CASSLSNSGYEQYF. CDR3 DNA sequence: TGTGCCAGCAGCTTAAGTAATAGCGGCTACGAGCAGTACTTC.